This T cell receptor (beta chain) originates from a study of blood T cell repertoires in COVID-19 (dated by TCRdb to the early 2020s). With regard to the full study: Samples from collaborators originated in the United States, Italy and Spain and spanned both the acute and convalescent phases of COVID-19. The material from the prospective study consisted of cDNA or gDNA derived from T cells, B-cell-depleted T cells, or PBMCs. Subjects who had been exposed to COVID-19, were actively infected with it, or had recovered from it provided the deeply sampled blood TCRbeta repertoires that made up the dataset. The repertoires were made available in a free public database intended to serve as a resource for research on the immune response to SARS-CoV-2. Samples were obtained from the ongoing ImmuneRACE study (first 160 participants) and from about 1,300 subjects provided by 6 global collaborators. A de-identified subject ID, COVID-19 status, age in years and sex were almost always included in the sample metadata. Where HLA class I and class II types were available, the types were taken from metadata supplied by the sample provider, not from assay-based typing.

Clipping removes 5 bases from V and 0 bases from J, with 3 as the unmatched junction base count. From its cysteine to its phenylalanine, the CDR3 spans 15 amino acids. Of all the DNA, just the CDR3 is kept, 45 bases in frame from base 1. Based on the germline V gene, the CDR1 and CDR2 sequences are SGHVS and FQNEAQ. The immunoSEQ Assay, a bias-controlled multiplex PCR, was used to amplify TCRbeta CDR3 regions from genomic DNA. As for the original processing: The number of nucleated cells in each sample was estimated by amplification of reference gene primers within the assay. To quantify the absolute abundance of each unique TCRbeta CDR3 rearrangement, sequence reads were collapsed and filtered. For each sample, productive Simpson clonality was calculated as the square root of Simpson's diversity index across productive rearrangements. TCRdb provides this immuneACCESS table in a form limited to in-frame rearrangements. Some clones are lacking; in checked studies, under half of them reflect an unresolved V gene, and why the rest are absent is not known. For V, J and clone size, that table is used; D and trimming come from the DNA. A total of 40,000 to 55,000 clones appear in this sample, 82% of them only once. More than 13% of the sample is held by the ten biggest clonotypes.

Whole blood was collected in K2EDTA tubes by collaborating institutions according to the institutions' own protocols. For TCRbeta analysis, collaborators shipped samples in one of three forms: frozen whole blood, isolated PBMCs, or DNA extracted from either of those sample types. On this clone: Its specific antigen is unknown. No qualities accompany the bases; no much larger clone lies one base away.

The paper as a whole reports these results and caveats: How much clinical and demographic metadata was included differed by source and by participant, and the metadata was provided uncurated.

The sequenced material came from peripheral blood. This TCR was recovered from a human donor in a cohort sampled during active COVID-19. The rearranged segments are TRBV7-8 and TRBJ2-1, with 8 junctional bases fitting TRBD1. Here the CDR3 is given as CASSITGGSYNEQFF. In nucleotides, the sequence is TGTGCCAGCAGCATCACAGGGGGCTCCTACAATGAGCAGTTCTTC.